This T cell receptor (beta chain) was captured by sequencing in a study of regulatory T cells in long-lasting Graves disease. Combining iRepertoire HTBI primers with Arm-PCR of CDR3 regions, the authors built TCR beta libraries. TCRdb itself ran the multiplex PCR reads through MiXCR, one entry per CDR3 protein. The data contain 560,000 or so distinct CDR3 sequences, 15% to 20% of them singletons. Time point specified: newly diagnosed GD, antithyroid drugs for less than 3 months. RNA isolated from PBMCs was used to make the TCR library. Germline CDR1 SGHVS, CDR2 FQNEAQ. Deletions cut 2 bases from V and 9 bases from J, with 17 bases between. This CDR3 contains 15 residues. Separately, the same data were catalogued under a study of T cells in Graves' hyperthyroidism and ophthalmopathy. That paper notes: During a first-round RT-PCR of the TCR CDR3, the HTBI primer set was used.

The TCR sequence derives from a man younger than 30 with Graves disease. The chain is built from TRBV7-8 and TRBJ2-1; either TRBD1 or TRBD2 may fit D (5 bases each). Sequenced here: peripheral blood mononuclear cells (PBMCs), sampled at new diagnosis, from a patient treated with antithyroid drugs. CDR3 sequence (DNA): TGTGCCAGCAGCTTACCCCTTGGGATGAGGGGTGAGCAGTTCTTC. It is translated as CASSLPLGMRGEQFF.